This record covers a single TCR beta chain. This record belongs to a study of T cell responses to AZD1222 COVID-19 vaccine. Some clones are missing from TCRdb's copy, which holds only in-frame ones; the method was immunoSEQ multiplex PCR. The sample yields over 120,000 clones, approximately 85% seen once. CDR1 and CDR2 (germline): MNHEY, SMNVEV (reference sequence). The ends were cut back, 7 bases at V and 3 bases at J, with 25 bases in the middle. The CDR3 length is 17 residues. The specimen comprised peripheral blood, sampled on day 0 of AZD1222 vaccination. This receptor was identified in an adult in good health. The rearrangement joins TRBV27 to TRBJ2-7; TRBD2 might be the D (8 bases). CDR3 DNA sequence: TGTGCCAGCAAACCAGGGGGTAGACTAGCGTCCCTCTACGAGCAGTACTTC. Translated: CASKPGGRLASLYEQYF.